A single sample is the source of the 26 T cell receptor beta chains below, sequenced in a study of T cell responses to AZD1222 COVID-19 vaccine. The data were produced by immunoSEQ multiplex PCR, yet TCRdb's version contains in-frame clones alone and is incomplete. The table records around 78,000 clones, 75% to 90% of them present only once. The source was peripheral blood, collected 28 days after the second AZD1222 dose. These receptors were taken from an adult who received the AZD1222 COVID-19 vaccine.

The chain couples TRBV6-5 to TRBJ2-7; 11 nucleotides agree with TRBD2. Germline assignment: CDR1 MNHEY and CDR2 SVGAGI. V was clipped by 2 bases and J by 2 bases; unmatched bases: 2. The CDR3 length is 15 residues. CDR3 in amino acids: CASSYGSGGAYEQYF. CDR3 bases: TGTGCCAGCAGTTACGGTAGCGGGGGGGCCTACGAGCAGTACTTC.

The chain joins TRBV7-9 to TRBJ1-4; TRBD1 aligns across 11 bases. Germline values: CDR1 SEHNR, CDR2 FQNEAQ (reference sequence). Trimming cost V 2 bases and J 6 bases; bases outside gene matches: 5. CDR3 size: 16 residues. CDR3 protein: CASSLKRDRGDEKLFF. The CDR3 DNA is TGTGCCAGCAGCTTAAAACGGGACAGGGGGGATGAAAAACTGTTTTTT.

This rearrangement joins TRBV3-1 (or the pseudogene TRBV3-2) to TRBJ2-1; 12 nucleotides agree with TRBD2. V dropped 1 base and J dropped 10; count of bases not matched to a gene: 2. Germline CDR1 reads LGHDT; CDR2 reads YNNKEL (reference sequence). This CDR3 is 14 amino acids long. The CDR3 reads CASSQGLAGEEQFF. Written as DNA, the CDR3 is TGTGCCAGCAGCCAAGGACTAGCGGGGGAGGAGCAGTTCTTC.

Only a few counts were recorded for this clone. J is TRBJ1-5 and V is TRBV4-3; D is unresolved. Germline V gives CDR1 LGHNA, CDR2 YSLEER. Trimming pared 4 bases from V and 0 bases from J, leaving 10 bases between. This CDR3 contains 15 residues. The CDR3 nucleotides are TGCGCCAGCAGCCCACAGTTGTATAGCAATCAGCCCCAGCATTTT. This translates into CASSPQLYSNQPQHF.

This clone was picked up a small number of times. V usage is TRBV3-1 (or the pseudogene TRBV3-2) and J usage is TRBJ1-4; D might be TRBD1 (5 bases). Germline V lookup: CDR1 LGHDT, CDR2 YNNKEL (reference sequence). This CDR3 has 15 amino acids. V dropped 0 bases and J dropped 6 bases, with 11 bases sitting between them. The CDR3 coding sequence is TGTGCCAGCAGCCAAGATTGGGGAGGGGATGAAAAACTGTTTTTT. This codes for CASSQDWGGDEKLFF.

The chain couples TRBV5-1 to TRBJ1-4, with D possibly matching TRBD1 (5 bases). V lost 3 bases to trimming and J lost 7 bases, with 19 bases between them. This CDR3 is built from 16 residues. Per the germline V gene, CDR1 is SGHRS and CDR2 is YFSETQ. The CDR3 region is CASSSMMGTSGEKLFF. CDR3 bases: TGCGCCAGCAGCTCGATGATGGGGACCTCTGGTGAAAAACTGTTTTTT.

This rearrangement joins TRBV18 to TRBJ1-5, with TRBD1 matching 10 bases. V shed 0 bases and J 3 bases; nucleotides not matched to a gene: 2. Germline V gene data show CDR1 as KGHSH and CDR2 as LQKENI. There are 16 residues in the CDR3. The CDR3: CASSPPGQGFNQPQHF. CDR3 DNA sequence: TGTGCCAGCTCACCACCGGGACAGGGGTTCAATCAGCCCCAGCATTTT. The complete variable domain, with remaining parts taken from reference TRBV18 and TRBJ1-5, reads NAGVMQNPRHLVRRRGQEARLRCSPMKGHSHVYWYRQLPEEGLKFMVYLQKENIIDESGMPKERFSAEFPKEGPSILRIQQVVRGDSAAYFCASSPPGQGFNQPQHFGDGTRLSIL.

This chain joins TRBV10-3 and TRBJ2-6; D possibly corresponds to TRBD2 (6 bases). This CDR3 region has 15 residues. Germline V gene lookup returns CDR1 ENHRY and CDR2 SYGVKD. The germline V and J ends were trimmed by 10 bases and 4 bases, with 17 bases remaining between them. CDR3 protein: CATPAGTSGANVLTF. CDR3 nucleotide sequence: TGTGCCACGCCGGCAGGGACTTCCGGGGCCAACGTCCTGACTTTC.

The chain combines TRBV18 with TRBJ1-2; D is ambiguous. V dropped 0 bases and J dropped 1 base, with 6 bases sitting between them. Per the germline V gene, CDR1 is KGHSH and CDR2 is LQKENI. This CDR3 spans 14 amino acids. This chain's CDR3 is CASSPPNSNYGYTF. The CDR3 DNA reads as TGTGCCAGCTCACCACCGAACAGTAACTATGGCTACACCTTC.

The V gene is TRBV27, the J gene TRBJ1-5; possibly TRBD1 for D (6 bases). The CDR3 spans 16 residues. Trimming left V 3 bases short and J 2 bases short, with 14 bases between. CDR1 and CDR2 from the germline V gene are MNHEY and SMNVEV (reference sequence). The chain's CDR3 is CASSLSGAGGNQPQHF. For the CDR3, the DNA is TGTGCCAGCAGTTTGTCAGGGGCTGGGGGCAATCAGCCCCAGCATTTT.

The chain is built from TRBV9 and TRBJ2-7; possible D gene TRBD1, 5 bases. Germline V gene sequence: CDR1 SGDLS, CDR2 YYNGEE. With 1 base removed from V and 3 bases from J, the gap between germline ends came to 14 bases. CDR3 length: 15 amino acids. The CDR3 sequence is CASSVSSQGLYEQYF. For the CDR3, the DNA is TGTGCCAGCAGCGTAAGTAGCCAGGGCCTCTACGAGCAGTACTTC.

The V and J genes are TRBV19 and TRBJ1-1; D may be TRBD1 (5 bases). The ends were cut back, 7 bases at V and 8 bases at J, with 17 bases in the middle. The CDR3 length is 13 residues. Germline loops: CDR1 LNHDA, CDR2 SQIVND (reference sequence). The CDR3 sequence is CASNTGYNGEAFF. The CDR3 bases are TGTGCCAGTAACACAGGCTATAACGGGGAAGCTTTCTTT.

The chain joins TRBV12-3 or TRBV12-4 to TRBJ2-7; D perhaps matches TRBD1 (5 bases). This CDR3 spans 13 amino acids. V was cut by 3 bases and J by 3 bases, with 9 bases left in between. The CDR3 DNA is TGTGCCAGCAGTTTTCAGGGAATCTACGAGCAGTACTTC. Residues: CASSFQGIYEQYF.

This clone was counted a single time. The genes are TRBV24-1 and TRBJ2-2; a possible D gene is TRBD1 (6 bases). Germline lookup yields CDR1 KGHDR and CDR2 SFDVKD. Trimming stripped 11 bases from V and 1 base from J, with 10 bases between. The CDR3 runs to 13 residues. In DNA, the CDR3 is TGTGCCATAAGGACAGAGAACACCGGGGAGCTGTTTTTT. Its translation is CAIRTENTGELFF.

This clone was detected a few times. This chain uses TRBV27 with TRBJ2-7; possibly TRBD2 for D (5 bases). Deletions cut 4 bases from V and 1 base from J, with 8 bases between. Germline CDR1 MNHEY, CDR2 SMNVEV (reference sequence). There are 13 residues in the CDR3. The CDR3 region has the DNA TGTGCCAGCAGTTCGGGGAATTCCTACGAGCAGTACTTC. Translated: CASSSGNSYEQYF.

The chain is built from TRBV5-4 and TRBJ1-1; tentative D call: TRBD1 (6 bases). CDR1 SGHNT and CDR2 YYREEE come from the germline V gene (reference sequence). The CDR3 spans 16 residues. V dropped 4 bases and J dropped 1 base, with 17 bases sitting between them. CDR3 sequence (DNA): TGTGCCAGCAGCGACATCTGGGGGGGCGGGAACACTGAAGCTTTCTTT. Translated, it gives CASSDIWGGGNTEAFF.

CDR3 nucleotide sequence: TGTGCCTGGAGTGCCGCCCGACTGAACGAGGCTTTCTTT. Its protein is CAWSAARLNEAFF. The rearrangement uses TRBV30 and TRBJ1-1, with D unclear. The length of the CDR3 is 13 residues. Germline V CDR1 and CDR2: GTSNPN, SVGIG (reference sequence). V was cut by 1 base and J by 11 bases, with 17 bases left in between. Full variable domain (missing parts from reference TRBV30 and TRBJ1-1): SQTIHQWPATLVQPVGSPLSLECTVEGTSNPNLYWYRQAAGRGLQLLFYSVGIGQISSEVPQNLSASRPQDRQFILSSKKLLLSDSGFYLCAWSAARLNEAFFGQGTRLTVV.

This chain links TRBV14 with TRBJ1-6; D is ambiguous. V lost 4 bases, J lost 0 bases, and 7 bases lay in between. CDR1 is SGHDN and CDR2 is FVKESK in the germline V gene. The CDR3 extends over 15 amino acids. CDR3 in amino acids: CASSPSGSYNSPLHF. CDR3 nucleotides: TGTGCCAGCAGCCCCTCTGGCTCCTATAATTCACCCCTCCACTTT.

This chain connects TRBV5-1 to TRBJ1-2; the D is unclear. Trimming stripped 6 bases from V and 5 bases from J, with 29 bases between. CDR3 size: 18 residues. Germline CDR1 and CDR2: SGHRS and YFSETQ. In DNA, the CDR3 is TGCGCCAGCACCTTACCCCACTGGACCCCCATGGGGAGGTATGGCTACACCTTC. Its translation: CASTLPHWTPMGRYGYTF.

This clone was found once. The chain is built from TRBV24-1 and TRBJ2-1, with TRBD1 matching 8 bases. The trim removed 4 bases at V and 3 bases at J, leaving 10 bases unmatched. Germline V gene data show CDR1 as KGHDR and CDR2 as SFDVKD. This CDR3 has 17 amino acids. In nucleotides, the CDR3 is TGTGCCACCAGTGACCCTCAGGACAGGGACCGCTACAATGAGCAGTTCTTC. Its translation is CATSDPQDRDRYNEQFF.

The genes are TRBV6-5 and TRBJ1-6; 10 bases map to TRBD1. V lost 3 bases and J lost 8; bases outside the gene matches: 7. Per the germline V gene, CDR1 is MNHEY and CDR2 is SVGAGI. This CDR3 spans 16 amino acids. CDR3 sequence reads: CASSYPRQGAHSPLHF. The CDR3 region has the DNA TGTGCCAGCAGTTATCCAAGACAGGGGGCTCATTCACCCCTCCACTTT.

The chain carries TRBV4-1 and TRBJ1-4; D may be TRBD1 (6 bases). Germline assignment: CDR1 MGHRA and CDR2 YSYEKL. The CDR3 has 14 amino acids. Trimming left V 4 bases short and J 4 bases short, with 10 bases between. Here the CDR3 reads CASSLGQINEKLFF. The CDR3 region has the DNA TGCGCCAGCAGCCTTGGACAGATTAATGAAAAACTGTTTTTT.

V and J are TRBV19 and TRBJ1-1; weak D call: TRBD1 (5 bases). Germline V lookup: CDR1 LNHDA, CDR2 SQIVND (reference sequence). The V end lost 7 bases, the J end lost 2 bases, and 14 bases lay between the germline ends. This CDR3 is built from 14 residues. DNA of the CDR3: TGTGCCAGTATTAACCTGGGGCTCAACACTGAAGCTTTCTTT. Protein sequence: CASINLGLNTEAFF.

This sequence joins TRBV28 and TRBJ2-7, with 8 bases fitting TRBD1. Germline trimming cut 7 bases from V and 1 base from J; bases unmatched to any gene: 6. The CDR3 spans 14 residues. Germline V gene data show CDR1 as MDHEN and CDR2 as SYDVKM. The CDR3 DNA sequence: TGTGCCAGCATCGAACAGGGGGGATCCTACGAGCAGTACTTC. Translating it yields CASIEQGGSYEQYF.

This chain joins TRBV7-9 and TRBJ2-5; the D is unclear. Germline V gene data show CDR1 as SEHNR and CDR2 as FQNEAQ (reference sequence). There are 15 residues in the CDR3. The V end was cut by 1 base, the J end by 7 bases, with 16 bases between. The CDR3: CASSLGTRVGGTQYF. The DNA for the CDR3 is TGTGCCAGCAGCTTAGGCACACGGGTCGGTGGGACCCAGTACTTC.

CDR3 sequence reads: CASSSDRVETQYF. DNA for the CDR3: TGTGCCAGCAGCTCCGACAGGGTAGAGACCCAGTACTTC. The chain employs TRBV5-5 and TRBJ2-5; 7 bases align to TRBD1. The junction had 3 bases not matched to a gene; V was cut back by 3 bases and J by 4 bases. This CDR3 contains 13 residues. Germline V gives CDR1 SGHKS, CDR2 YYEKEE (reference sequence).